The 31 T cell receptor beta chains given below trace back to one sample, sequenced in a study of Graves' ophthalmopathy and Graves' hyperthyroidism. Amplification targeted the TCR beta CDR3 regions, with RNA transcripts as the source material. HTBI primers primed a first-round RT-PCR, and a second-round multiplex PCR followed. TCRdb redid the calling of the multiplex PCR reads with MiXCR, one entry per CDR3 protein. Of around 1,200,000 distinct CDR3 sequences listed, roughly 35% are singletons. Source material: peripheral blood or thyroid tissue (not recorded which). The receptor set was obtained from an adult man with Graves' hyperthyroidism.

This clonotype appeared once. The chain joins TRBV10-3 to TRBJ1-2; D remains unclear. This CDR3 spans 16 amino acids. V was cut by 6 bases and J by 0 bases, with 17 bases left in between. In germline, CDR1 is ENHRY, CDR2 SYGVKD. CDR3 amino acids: CAISPGDGGANYGYTF. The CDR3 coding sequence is TGTGCCATCAGCCCCGGTGACGGCGGGGCTAACTATGGCTACACCTTC.

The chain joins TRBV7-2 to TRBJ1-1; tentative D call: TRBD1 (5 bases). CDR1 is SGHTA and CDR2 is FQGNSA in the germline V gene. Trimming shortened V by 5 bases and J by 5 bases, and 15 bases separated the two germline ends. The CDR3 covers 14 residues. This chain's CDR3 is CASSPGPGRTEAFF. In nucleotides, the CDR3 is TGTGCCAGCAGCCCTGGACCAGGGAGGACTGAAGCTTTCTTT.

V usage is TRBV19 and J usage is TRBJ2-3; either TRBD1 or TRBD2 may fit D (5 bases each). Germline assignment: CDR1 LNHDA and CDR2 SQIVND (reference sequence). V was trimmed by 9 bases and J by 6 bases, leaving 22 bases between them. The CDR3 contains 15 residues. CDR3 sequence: CASKAPGPTLDTQYF. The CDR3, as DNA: TGTGCCAGCAAAGCCCCGGGACCAACATTGGATACGCAGTATTTT. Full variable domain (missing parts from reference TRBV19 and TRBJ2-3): DGGITQSPKYLFRKEGQNVTLSCEQNLNHDAMYWYRQDPGQGLRLIYYSQIVNDFQKGDIAEGYSVSREKKESFPLTVTSAQKNPTAFYLCASKAPGPTLDTQYFGPGTRLTVL.

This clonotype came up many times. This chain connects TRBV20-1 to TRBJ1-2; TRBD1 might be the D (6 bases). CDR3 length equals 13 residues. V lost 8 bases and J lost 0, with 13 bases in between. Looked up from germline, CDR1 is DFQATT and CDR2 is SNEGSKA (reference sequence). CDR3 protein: CSTTGTSNYGYTF. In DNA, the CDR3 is TGCAGTACAACCGGGACATCTAACTATGGCTACACCTTC.

The CDR3 nucleotides read TGTGCCAGCAGCACCCCCGGGACACATAATCAGCCCCAGCATTTT. It translates to CASSTPGTHNQPQHF. The chain recombines TRBV4-2 with TRBJ1-5, with a tentative D call TRBD1 (6 bases). The germline CDR1 and CDR2 sequences are LGHNA and YNFKEQ. V dropped 5 bases and J dropped 4 bases, with 15 bases sitting between them. The CDR3 has 15 residues.

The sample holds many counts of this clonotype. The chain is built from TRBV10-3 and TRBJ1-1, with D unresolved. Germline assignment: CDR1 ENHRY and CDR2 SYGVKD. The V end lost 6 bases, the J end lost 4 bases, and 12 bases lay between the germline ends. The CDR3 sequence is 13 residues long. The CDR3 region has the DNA TGTGCCATCAGGGATGGGGAGGGCACTGAAGCTTTCTTT. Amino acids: CAIRDGEGTEAFF.

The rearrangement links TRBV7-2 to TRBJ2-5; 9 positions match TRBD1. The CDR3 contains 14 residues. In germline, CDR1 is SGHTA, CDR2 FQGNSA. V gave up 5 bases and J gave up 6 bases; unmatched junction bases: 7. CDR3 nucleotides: TGTGCCAGCAGCGGCCGGACAGGGGTGAAGACCCAGTACTTC. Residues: CASSGRTGVKTQYF.

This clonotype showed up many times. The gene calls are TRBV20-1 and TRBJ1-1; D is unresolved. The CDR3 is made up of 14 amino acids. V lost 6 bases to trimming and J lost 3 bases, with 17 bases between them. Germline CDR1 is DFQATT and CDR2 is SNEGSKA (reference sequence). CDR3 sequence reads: CSAKSGMRDTEAFF. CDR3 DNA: TGCAGTGCCAAAAGCGGGATGAGGGACACTGAAGCTTTCTTT.

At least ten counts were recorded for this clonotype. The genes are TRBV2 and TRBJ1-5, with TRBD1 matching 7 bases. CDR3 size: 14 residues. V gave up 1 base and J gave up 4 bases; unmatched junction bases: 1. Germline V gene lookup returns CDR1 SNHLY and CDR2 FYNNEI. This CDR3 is CASSEGQGNQPQHF. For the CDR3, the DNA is TGTGCCAGCAGTGAAGGACAGGGTAATCAGCCCCAGCATTTT.

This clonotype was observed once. CDR3 sequence (DNA): TGTGCCACCGGTCTTGTCGGCTATGGCTACACCTTC. Encoded protein: CATGLVGYGYTF. The chain recombines TRBV10-3 with TRBJ1-2; D not certain. In germline, CDR1 is ENHRY, CDR2 SYGVKD. Trimming cost V 10 bases and J 4 bases, with 13 bases left between them. CDR3 length: 12 amino acids.

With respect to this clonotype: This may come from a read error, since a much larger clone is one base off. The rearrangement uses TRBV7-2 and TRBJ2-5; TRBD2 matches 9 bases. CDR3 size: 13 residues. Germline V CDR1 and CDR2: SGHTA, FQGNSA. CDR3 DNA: TGTGTCAGCAGCTTTGGGGTCCGGGTAGCGGGAGTGTTC. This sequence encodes CVSSFGVRVAGVF.

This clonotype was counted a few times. The DNA for the CDR3 is TGTGCCAGCATAGGAGGGGGGAGCTCCTACGAGCAGTACTTC. It yields the protein CASIGGGSSYEQYF. The chain has TRBV2 and TRBJ2-7; D tentatively reads TRBD1 or TRBD2 (6 bases each). The CDR3 has 14 amino acids. The germline V gene has CDR1 SNHLY and CDR2 FYNNEI. The V gene lost 7 bases and the J gene lost 0 bases, with 13 bases spanning the gap. The entire variable domain, with the rest obtained from reference TRBV2 and TRBJ2-7, is as follows: EPEVTQTPSHQVTQMGQEVILRCVPISNHLYFYWYRQILGQKVEFLVSFYNNEISEKSEIFDDQFSVERPDGSNFTLKIRSTKLEDSAMYFCASIGGGSSYEQYFGPGTRLTVT.

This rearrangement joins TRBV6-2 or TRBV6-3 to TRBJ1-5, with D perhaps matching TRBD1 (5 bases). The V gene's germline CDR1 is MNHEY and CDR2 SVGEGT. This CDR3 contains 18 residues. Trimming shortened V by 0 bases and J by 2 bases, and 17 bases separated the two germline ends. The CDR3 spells CASSYSTQGRLGNQPQHF. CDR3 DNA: TGTGCCAGCAGTTACTCGACGCAGGGAAGATTAGGCAATCAGCCCCAGCATTTT.

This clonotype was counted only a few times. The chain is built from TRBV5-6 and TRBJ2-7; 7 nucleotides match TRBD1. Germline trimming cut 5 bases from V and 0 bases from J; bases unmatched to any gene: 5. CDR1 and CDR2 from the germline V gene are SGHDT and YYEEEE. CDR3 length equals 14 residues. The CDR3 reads CASRGQLSSYEQYF. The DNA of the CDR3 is TGTGCCAGCAGGGGACAGTTGAGCTCCTACGAGCAGTACTTC.

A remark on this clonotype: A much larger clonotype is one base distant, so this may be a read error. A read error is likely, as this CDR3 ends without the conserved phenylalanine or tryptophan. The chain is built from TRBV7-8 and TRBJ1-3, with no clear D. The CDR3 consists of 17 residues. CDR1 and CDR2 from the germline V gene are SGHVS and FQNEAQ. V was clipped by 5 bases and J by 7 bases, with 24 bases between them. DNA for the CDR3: TGTGCCAGCAGCCGTAAAGGGAATTCGCGCCTTTTTAACACCATATATCTT. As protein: CASSRKGNSRLFNTIYL.

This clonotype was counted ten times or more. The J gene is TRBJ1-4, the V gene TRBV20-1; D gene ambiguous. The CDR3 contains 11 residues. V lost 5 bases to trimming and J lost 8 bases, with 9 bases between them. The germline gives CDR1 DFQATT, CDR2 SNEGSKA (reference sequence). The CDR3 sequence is CSALVAEKLFF. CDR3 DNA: TGCAGTGCTTTGGTGGCGGAAAAACTGTTTTTT.

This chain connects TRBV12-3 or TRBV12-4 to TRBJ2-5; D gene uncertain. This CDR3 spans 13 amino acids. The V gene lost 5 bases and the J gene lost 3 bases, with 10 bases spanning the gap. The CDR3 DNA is TGTGCCAGCAGTCCCCTATTAAAAGAGACCCAGTACTTC. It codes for CASSPLLKETQYF.

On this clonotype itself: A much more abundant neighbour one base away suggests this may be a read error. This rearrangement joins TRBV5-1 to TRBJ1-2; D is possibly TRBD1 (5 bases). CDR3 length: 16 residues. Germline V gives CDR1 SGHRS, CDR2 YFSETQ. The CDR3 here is CACSLAEDRILYGYTF. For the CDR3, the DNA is TGCGCCTGCAGCTTGGCCGAAGACAGAATTCTCTATGGCTACACCTTC.

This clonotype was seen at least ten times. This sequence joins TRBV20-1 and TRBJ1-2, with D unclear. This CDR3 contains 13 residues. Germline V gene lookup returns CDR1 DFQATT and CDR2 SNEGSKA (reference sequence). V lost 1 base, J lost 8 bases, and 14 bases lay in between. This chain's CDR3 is CSARVGEIDGYTF. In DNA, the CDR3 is TGCAGTGCTAGAGTCGGGGAGATTGACGGCTACACCTTC.

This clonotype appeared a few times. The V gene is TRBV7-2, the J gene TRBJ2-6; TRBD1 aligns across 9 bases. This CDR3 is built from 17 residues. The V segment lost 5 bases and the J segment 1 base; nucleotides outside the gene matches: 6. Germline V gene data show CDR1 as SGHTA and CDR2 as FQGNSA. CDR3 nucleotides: TGTGCCAGCAGCCACGGGACAGGGTCTTCTGGGGCCAACGTCCTGACTTTC. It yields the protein CASSHGTGSSGANVLTF.

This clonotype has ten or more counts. The CDR3 DNA follows: TGCAGCGTTGATAGGGTACACAACTATGGCTACACCTTC. Translating gives CSVDRVHNYGYTF. The chain has TRBV29-1 and TRBJ1-2; D remains unclear. The germline CDR1 and CDR2 sequences are SQVTM and ANQGSEA. V lost 3 bases and J 2 bases, leaving 10 bases between the germline ends. The CDR3 has 13 residues.

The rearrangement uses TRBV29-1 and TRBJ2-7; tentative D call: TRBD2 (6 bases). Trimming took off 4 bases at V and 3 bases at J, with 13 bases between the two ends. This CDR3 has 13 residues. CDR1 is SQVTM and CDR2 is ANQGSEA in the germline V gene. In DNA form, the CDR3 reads TGCAGCGTTGGTGGGCCCGGGAGCTACGAGCAGTACTTC. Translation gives CSVGGPGSYEQYF.

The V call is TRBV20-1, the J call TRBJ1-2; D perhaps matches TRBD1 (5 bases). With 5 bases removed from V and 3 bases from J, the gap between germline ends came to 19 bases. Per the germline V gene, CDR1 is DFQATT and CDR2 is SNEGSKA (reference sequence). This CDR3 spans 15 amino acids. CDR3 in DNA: TGCAGTGCTTCCAAGGGTCGGGGGACCGACTATGGCTACACCTTC. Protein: CSASKGRGTDYGYTF.

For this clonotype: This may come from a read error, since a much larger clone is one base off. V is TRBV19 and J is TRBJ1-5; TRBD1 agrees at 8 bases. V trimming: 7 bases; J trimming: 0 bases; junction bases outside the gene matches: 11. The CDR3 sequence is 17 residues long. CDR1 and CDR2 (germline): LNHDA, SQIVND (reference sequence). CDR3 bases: TGTGCCAGTAATTATCTACAGGGGGTAGGTAGCAATCAGCCCCAGCATTTT. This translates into CASNYLQGVGSNQPQHF.

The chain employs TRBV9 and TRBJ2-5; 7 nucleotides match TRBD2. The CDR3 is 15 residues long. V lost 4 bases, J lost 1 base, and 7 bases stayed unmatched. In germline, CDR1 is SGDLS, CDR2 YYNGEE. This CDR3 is CASSYRDYLQETQYF. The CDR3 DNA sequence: TGTGCCAGCAGCTACCGGGACTACCTCCAAGAGACCCAGTACTTC.

The CDR3 sequence is CASNNLLGQGAEYF. The CDR3, as DNA: TGTGCCAGCAATAACCTACTAGGACAGGGGGCAGAGTACTTC. The chain couples TRBV27 to TRBJ2-5; 11 positions match TRBD1. Germline-derived CDR1 and CDR2 are MNHEY and SMNVEV (reference sequence). V shed 7 bases, J shed 12 bases, and the junction held 13 bases outside the gene matches. This CDR3 is 14 amino acids long.

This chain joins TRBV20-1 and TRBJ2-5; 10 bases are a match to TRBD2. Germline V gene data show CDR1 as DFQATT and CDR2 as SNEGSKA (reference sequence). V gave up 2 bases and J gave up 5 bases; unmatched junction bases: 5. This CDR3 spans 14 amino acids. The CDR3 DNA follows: TGCAGTGCTAGACTAGCGGGAGTCTCGGAGACCCAGTACTTC. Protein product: CSARLAGVSETQYF.

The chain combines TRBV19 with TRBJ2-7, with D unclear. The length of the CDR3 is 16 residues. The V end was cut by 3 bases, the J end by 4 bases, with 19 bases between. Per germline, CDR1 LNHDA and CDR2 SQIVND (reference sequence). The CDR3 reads CASSIGSGRMGYEQYF. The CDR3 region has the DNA TGTGCCAGTAGTATTGGTTCAGGACGAATGGGATACGAGCAGTACTTC.

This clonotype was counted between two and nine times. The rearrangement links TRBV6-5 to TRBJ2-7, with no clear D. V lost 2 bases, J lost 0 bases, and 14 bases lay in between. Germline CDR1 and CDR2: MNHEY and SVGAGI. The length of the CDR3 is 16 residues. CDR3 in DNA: TGTGCCAGCAGTTACGCGCTAGATCGGGCCTCCTACGAGCAGTACTTC. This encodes CASSYALDRASYEQYF.

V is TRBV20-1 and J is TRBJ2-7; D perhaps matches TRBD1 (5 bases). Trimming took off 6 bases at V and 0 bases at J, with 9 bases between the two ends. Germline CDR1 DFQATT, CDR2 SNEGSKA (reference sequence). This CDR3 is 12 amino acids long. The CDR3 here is CSAPDNSYEQYF. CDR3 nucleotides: TGCAGTGCGCCGGACAACTCCTACGAGCAGTACTTC.

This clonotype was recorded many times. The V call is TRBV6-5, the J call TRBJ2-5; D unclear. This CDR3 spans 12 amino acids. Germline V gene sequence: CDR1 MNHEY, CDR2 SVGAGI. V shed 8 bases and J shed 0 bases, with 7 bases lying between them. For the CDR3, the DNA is TGTGCCAGCGCTCCGAACCAAGAGACCCAGTACTTC. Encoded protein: CASAPNQETQYF.